This T cell receptor beta chain emerged from a study of cytomegalovirus exposure and HLA in healthy donors. The wider study: Within the Caucasian-associated ancestry cluster were 65% to 85% of the approximately 370 genotyped donors.

Notes on this clone: Antigen unknown.

The V and J ends lost 4 bases and 4 bases respectively, with 13 bases between them. CDR3 length: 14 amino acids. CDR1 and CDR2 (germline): ENHRY, SYGVKD. General study results and limits: Earlier analysis looked at TCR beta V segments, and most were productive about 90% or about 30% of the time. With DRB1 most and HLA-C fewest, TCR association rates differed between HLA loci in a later analysis. With later analysis, a missense DCLRE1C variant became linked to TCR beta V- and J-gene trimming.

PCR used 60 Vbeta primers and 13 Jbeta primers. Clones were sequenced by immunoSEQ multiplex PCR, and TCRdb holds only the in-frame ones, with some missing. In total, the table holds about 210,000 clones. Sequenced: PBMCs. This TCR came from a woman aged 25-40 years in good health and CMV-seropositive. The chain uses TRBV10-3 and TRBJ2-5, with D maybe TRBD2 (6 bases). This chain's CDR3 is CAISAPGAPETQYF. The CDR3 DNA reads as TGTGCCATCAGTGCTCCGGGAGCCCCAGAGACCCAGTACTTC.